The 6 T cell receptor beta chains below come from one sample, sequenced in a study of blood T cell repertoires in COVID-19 (dated by TCRdb to 2020 to 2021). The method behind the library was the immunoSEQ multiplex PCR assay. Entries here come from immuneACCESS through TCRdb and include only in-frame sequences with V and J called. Some clones fail to appear in such tables; in the studies checked, an unresolved V gene covers under half of the shortfall, and the cause of the remainder is unknown. A total of over 100,000 clones appear in this sample, roughly four fifths of them only once. About 9.4% of the sample comes from the top ten. Sequencing was performed on peripheral blood. The receptors originated from a human donor in a cohort sampled during active COVID-19.

The DNA for the CDR3 is TGTGCCAGCAGCTTTACTGGACAGGGGAAACAGCCCCAGCATTTT. Translated, it gives CASSFTGQGKQPQHF. The chain links TRBV5-5 to TRBJ1-5; the match to TRBD1 covers 9 bases. V was clipped by 2 bases and J by 7 bases; unmatched bases: 7. Germline CDR1 reads SGHKS; CDR2 reads YYEKEE (reference sequence). The CDR3 runs to 15 residues.

The V and J genes are TRBV5-5 and TRBJ2-1; D is undetermined. This CDR3 region has 15 residues. V was shortened by 1 base and J by 6 bases, with 14 bases between the two germline ends. The V gene's germline CDR1 is SGHKS and CDR2 YYEKEE (reference sequence). CDR3 loop: CASSLPFTYSNEQFF. The CDR3 nucleotides are TGTGCCAGCAGCTTGCCGTTTACGTACAGCAATGAGCAGTTCTTC.

The rearrangement links TRBV7-2 to TRBJ2-3; perhaps TRBD1 as D (6 bases). This CDR3 spans 16 amino acids. The germline gives CDR1 SGHTA, CDR2 FQGNSA. V was pared by 4 bases and J by 0 bases, with 14 bases between. The CDR3 bases are TGTGCCAGCAGCTCCCGACAGGATACTAGCACAGATACGCAGTATTTT. It specifies CASSSRQDTSTDTQYF. The full variable domain, rest sourced from reference TRBV7-2 and TRBJ2-3, is GAGVSQSPSNKVTEKGKDVELRCDPISGHTALYWYRQSLGQGLEFLIYFQGNSAPDKSGLPSDRFSAERTGGSVSTLTIQRTQQEDSAVYLCASSSRQDTSTDTQYFGPGTRLTVL.

This chain connects TRBV18 to TRBJ2-5; D not resolved. There are 14 residues in the CDR3. Germline CDR1 is KGHSH and CDR2 is LQKENI. Between the trimmed V and J ends, which lost 2 bases and 3 bases, there was a span of 10 bases. The CDR3 spells CASSPRRREETQYF. CDR3 DNA: TGTGCCAGCTCACCAAGGAGACGGGAAGAGACCCAGTACTTC.

V is TRBV6-4 and J is TRBJ1-1, with D possibly matching TRBD1 (6 bases). CDR3 length: 14 residues. Germline CDR1 reads MRHNA; CDR2 reads SNTAGT. The ends were cut back, 0 bases at V and 11 bases at J, with 16 bases in the middle. This CDR3 reads CASSDSGRGPPAFF. Written as DNA, the CDR3 is TGTGCCAGCAGTGACTCCGGCAGGGGACCGCCCGCTTTCTTT.

The J gene is TRBJ2-7, the V gene TRBV28; the match to TRBD2 covers 7 bases. V lost 8 bases to trimming and J lost 6 bases; unmatched junction nucleotides: 13. This CDR3 comprises 14 residues. In germline, CDR1 is MDHEN, CDR2 SYDVKM. CDR3 nucleotides: TGTGCCAGCCGATCTCAGCGGGGTGGAGCCGAGCAGTACTTC. It translates to CASRSQRGGAEQYF.